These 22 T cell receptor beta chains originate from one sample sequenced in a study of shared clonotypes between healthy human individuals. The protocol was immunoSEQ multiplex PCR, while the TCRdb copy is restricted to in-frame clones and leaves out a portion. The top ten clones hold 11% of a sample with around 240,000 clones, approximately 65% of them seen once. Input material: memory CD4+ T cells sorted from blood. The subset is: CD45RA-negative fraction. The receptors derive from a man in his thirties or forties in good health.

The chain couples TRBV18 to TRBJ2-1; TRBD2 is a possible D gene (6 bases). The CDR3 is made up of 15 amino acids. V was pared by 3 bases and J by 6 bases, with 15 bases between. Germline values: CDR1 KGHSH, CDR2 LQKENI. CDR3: CASSPSRDLFNEQFF. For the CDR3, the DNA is TGTGCCAGCTCACCGTCCCGGGACTTGTTCAATGAGCAGTTCTTC.

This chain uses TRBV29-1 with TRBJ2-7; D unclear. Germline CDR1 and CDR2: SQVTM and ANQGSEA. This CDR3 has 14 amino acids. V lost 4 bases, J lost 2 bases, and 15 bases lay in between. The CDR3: CSVGGATSTYEQYF. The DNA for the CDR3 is TGCAGCGTTGGAGGAGCAACCTCAACCTACGAGCAGTACTTC.

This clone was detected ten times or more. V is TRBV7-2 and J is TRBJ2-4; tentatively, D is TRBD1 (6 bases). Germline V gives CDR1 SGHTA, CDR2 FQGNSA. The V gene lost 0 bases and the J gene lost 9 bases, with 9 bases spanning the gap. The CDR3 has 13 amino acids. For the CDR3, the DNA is TGTGCCAGCAGCTTAGCGATGACAGGCATTCAGTACTTC. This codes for CASSLAMTGIQYF.

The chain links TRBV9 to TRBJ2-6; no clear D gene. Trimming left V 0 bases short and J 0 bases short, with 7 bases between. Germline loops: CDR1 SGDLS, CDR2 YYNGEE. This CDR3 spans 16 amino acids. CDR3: CASSVGLGSGANVLTF. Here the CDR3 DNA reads TGTGCCAGCAGCGTAGGCCTGGGCTCTGGGGCCAACGTCCTGACTTTC.

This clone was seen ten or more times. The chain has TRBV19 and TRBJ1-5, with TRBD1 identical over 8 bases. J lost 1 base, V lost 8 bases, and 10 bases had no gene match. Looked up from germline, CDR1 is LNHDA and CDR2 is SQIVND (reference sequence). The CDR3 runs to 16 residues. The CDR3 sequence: CASHTGQGRSNQPQHF. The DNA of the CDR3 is TGTGCCAGTCACACCGGACAGGGAAGGAGCAATCAGCCCCAGCATTTT.

Written as DNA, the CDR3 is TGTGCCACCGGTCAGGACACTGGAAACACCATATATTTT. Translating it yields CATGQDTGNTIYF. The chain combines TRBV2 with TRBJ1-3, with D tentatively TRBD1 (5 bases). Germline V gene sequence: CDR1 SNHLY, CDR2 FYNNEI. V was trimmed by 10 bases and J by 2 bases, leaving 12 bases between them. The CDR3 loop spans 13 amino acids.

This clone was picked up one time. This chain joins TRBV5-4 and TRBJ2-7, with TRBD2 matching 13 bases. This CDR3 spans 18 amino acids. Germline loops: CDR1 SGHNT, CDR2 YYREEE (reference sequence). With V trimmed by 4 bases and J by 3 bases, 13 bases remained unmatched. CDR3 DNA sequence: TGTGCCAGCAGCCAACAGGGACTAGCGGGGAGAGGTCGCTACGAGCAGTACTTC. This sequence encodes CASSQQGLAGRGRYEQYF.

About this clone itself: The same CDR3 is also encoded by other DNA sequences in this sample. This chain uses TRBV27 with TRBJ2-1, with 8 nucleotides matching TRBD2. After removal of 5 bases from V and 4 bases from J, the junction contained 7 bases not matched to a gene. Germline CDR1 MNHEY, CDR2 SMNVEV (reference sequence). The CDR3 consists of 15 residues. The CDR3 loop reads CASSPLAGGYNEQFF. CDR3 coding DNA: TGTGCCAGCAGTCCTCTTGCGGGAGGATACAATGAGCAGTTCTTC.

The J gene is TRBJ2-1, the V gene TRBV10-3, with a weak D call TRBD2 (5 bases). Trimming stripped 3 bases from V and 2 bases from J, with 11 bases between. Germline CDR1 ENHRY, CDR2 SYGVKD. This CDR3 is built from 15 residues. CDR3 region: CAISDYGLAYNEQFF. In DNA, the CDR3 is TGTGCCATCAGTGACTACGGACTGGCCTACAATGAGCAGTTCTTC.

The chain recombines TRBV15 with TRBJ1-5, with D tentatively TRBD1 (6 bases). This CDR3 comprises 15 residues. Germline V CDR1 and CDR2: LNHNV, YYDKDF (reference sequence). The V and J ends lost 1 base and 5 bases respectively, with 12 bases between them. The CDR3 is CATSRGQVGDQPQHF. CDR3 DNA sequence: TGTGCCACCAGCAGAGGACAGGTCGGCGATCAGCCCCAGCATTTT.

The CDR3 DNA reads as TGTGCCAGCAGCGCCGAACAGGGGTTCGGTAGCTACACCTTC. Translated, it gives CASSAEQGFGSYTF. The V gene is TRBV9, the J gene TRBJ1-2, with TRBD1 matching 7 bases. CDR3 length: 14 amino acids. V dropped 3 bases and J dropped 9; count of bases not matched to a gene: 11. Germline V gene sequence: CDR1 SGDLS, CDR2 YYNGEE. Full variable domain (outside the CDR3, taken from reference TRBV9 and TRBJ1-2): DSGVTQTPKHLITATGQRVTLRCSPRSGDLSVYWYQQSLDQGLQFLIQYYNGEERAKGNILERFSAQQFPDLHSELNLSSLELGDSALYFCASSAEQGFGSYTFGSGTRLTVV.

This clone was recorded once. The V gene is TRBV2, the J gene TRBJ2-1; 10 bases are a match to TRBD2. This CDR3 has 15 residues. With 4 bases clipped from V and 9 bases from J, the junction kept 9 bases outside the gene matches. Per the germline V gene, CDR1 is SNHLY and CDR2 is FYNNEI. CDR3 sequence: CASSGTSGGEGEQFF. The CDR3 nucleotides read TGTGCCAGCAGTGGGACTAGCGGTGGGGAAGGTGAGCAGTTCTTC.

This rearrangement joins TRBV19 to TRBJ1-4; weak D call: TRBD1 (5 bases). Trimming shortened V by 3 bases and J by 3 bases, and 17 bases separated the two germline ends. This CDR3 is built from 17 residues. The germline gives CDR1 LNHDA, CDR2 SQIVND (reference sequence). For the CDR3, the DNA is TGTGCCAGTAGTATGTTCCAGGGCCGTCCAGCTAATGAAAAACTGTTTTTT. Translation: CASSMFQGRPANEKLFF. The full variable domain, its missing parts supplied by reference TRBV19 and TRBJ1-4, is DGGITQSPKYLFRKEGQNVTLSCEQNLNHDAMYWYRQDPGQGLRLIYYSQIVNDFQKGDIAEGYSVSREKKESFPLTVTSAQKNPTAFYLCASSMFQGRPANEKLFFGSGTQLSVL.

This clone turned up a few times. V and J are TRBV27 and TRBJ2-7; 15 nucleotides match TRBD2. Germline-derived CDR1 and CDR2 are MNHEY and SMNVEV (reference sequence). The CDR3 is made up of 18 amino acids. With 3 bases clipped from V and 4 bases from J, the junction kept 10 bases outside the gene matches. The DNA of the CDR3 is TGTGCCAGCAGTTTTTCGATCCGGACTAGCGGGAGGGCGTACGAGCAGTACTTC. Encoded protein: CASSFSIRTSGRAYEQYF.

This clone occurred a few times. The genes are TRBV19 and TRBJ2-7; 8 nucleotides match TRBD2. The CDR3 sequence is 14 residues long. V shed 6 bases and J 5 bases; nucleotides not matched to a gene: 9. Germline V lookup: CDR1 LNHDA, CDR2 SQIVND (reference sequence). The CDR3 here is CASSNLLAGHEQYF. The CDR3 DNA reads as TGTGCCAGTAGCAATCTCCTAGCGGGTCACGAGCAGTACTTC.

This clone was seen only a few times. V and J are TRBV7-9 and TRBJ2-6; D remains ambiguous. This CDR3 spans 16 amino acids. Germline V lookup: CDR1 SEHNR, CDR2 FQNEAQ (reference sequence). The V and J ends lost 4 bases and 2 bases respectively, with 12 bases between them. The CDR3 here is CASSSPDTTGANVLTF. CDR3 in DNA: TGTGCCAGCAGCTCTCCCGACACCACTGGGGCCAACGTCCTGACTTTC.

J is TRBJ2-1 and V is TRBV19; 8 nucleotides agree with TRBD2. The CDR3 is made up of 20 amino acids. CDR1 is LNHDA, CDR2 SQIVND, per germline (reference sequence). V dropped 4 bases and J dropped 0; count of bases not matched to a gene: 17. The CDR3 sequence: CASSRSGKGVAGSSYNEQFF. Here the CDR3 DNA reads TGTGCCAGTAGTAGATCAGGGAAAGGGGTAGCGGGAAGCTCCTACAATGAGCAGTTCTTC.

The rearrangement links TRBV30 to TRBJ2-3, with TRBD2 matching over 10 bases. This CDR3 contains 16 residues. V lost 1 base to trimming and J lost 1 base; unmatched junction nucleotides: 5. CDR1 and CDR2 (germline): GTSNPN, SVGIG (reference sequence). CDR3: CAWSGASGRRTDTQYF. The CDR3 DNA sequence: TGTGCCTGGAGTGGAGCTAGCGGGAGACGCACAGATACGCAGTATTTT.

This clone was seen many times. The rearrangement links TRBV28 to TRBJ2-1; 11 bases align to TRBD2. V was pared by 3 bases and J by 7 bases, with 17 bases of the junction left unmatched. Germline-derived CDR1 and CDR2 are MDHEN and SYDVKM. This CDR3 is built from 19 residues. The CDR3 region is CASSFVGLAGKERPNEQFF. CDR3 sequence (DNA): TGTGCCAGCAGTTTTGTAGGACTAGCGGGTAAAGAAAGACCGAATGAGCAGTTCTTC.

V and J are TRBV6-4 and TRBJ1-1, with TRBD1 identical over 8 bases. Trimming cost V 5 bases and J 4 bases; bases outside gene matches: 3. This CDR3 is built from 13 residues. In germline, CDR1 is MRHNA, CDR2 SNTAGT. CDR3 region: CASSMTGVTEAFF. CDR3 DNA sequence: TGTGCCAGCAGTATGACAGGGGTCACTGAAGCTTTCTTT.

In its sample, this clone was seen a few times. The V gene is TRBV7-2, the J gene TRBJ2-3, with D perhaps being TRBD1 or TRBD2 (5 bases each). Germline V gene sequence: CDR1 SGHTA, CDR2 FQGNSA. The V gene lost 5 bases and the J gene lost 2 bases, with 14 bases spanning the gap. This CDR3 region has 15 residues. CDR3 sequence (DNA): TGTGCCAGCAGCCTAACGGGACGGACCACAGATACGCAGTATTTT. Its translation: CASSLTGRTTDTQYF. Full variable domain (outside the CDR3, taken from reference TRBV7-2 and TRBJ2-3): GAGVSQSPSNKVTEKGKDVELRCDPISGHTALYWYRQSLGQGLEFLIYFQGNSAPDKSGLPSDRFSAERTGGSVSTLTIQRTQQEDSAVYLCASSLTGRTTDTQYFGPGTRLTVL.

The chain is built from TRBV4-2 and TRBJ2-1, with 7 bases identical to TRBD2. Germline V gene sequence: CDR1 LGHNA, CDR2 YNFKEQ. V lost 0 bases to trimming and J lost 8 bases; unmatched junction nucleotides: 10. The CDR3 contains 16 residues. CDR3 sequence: CASSQEGDGGSHEQFF. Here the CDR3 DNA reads TGTGCCAGCAGCCAAGAAGGCGATGGCGGGAGCCATGAGCAGTTCTTC.